These 13 T cell receptor beta chains came from one sample sequenced in a study of regulatory T cells in long-lasting Graves disease. Arm-PCR with iRepertoire HTBI primers amplified the CDR3 regions for these TCR beta libraries. TCRdb independently ran MiXCR on the multiplex PCR reads; one entry per CDR3 protein. The sample holds 320,000 or so distinct CDR3 sequences, more than 15% seen once. Time point meaning: newly diagnosed GD, antithyroid drugs for less than 3 months. The TCR library was made from RNA that had been extracted from PBMCs in TRIzol. Material: peripheral blood mononuclear cells (PBMCs), obtained at new diagnosis, from a patient treated with antithyroid drugs. The receptors originated from a female donor with Graves disease.

This clonotype was recorded a few times. The V gene is TRBV3-1, the J gene TRBJ2-1, with unresolved D. V lost 6 bases, J lost 5 bases, and 8 bases lay in between. In germline, CDR1 is LGHDT, CDR2 YNNKEL (reference sequence). CDR3 length equals 12 residues. The CDR3 loop is CASSRNHNEQFF. Written as DNA, the CDR3 is TGTGCCAGCAGTCGTAACCACAATGAGCAGTTCTTC.

The J gene is TRBJ2-5, the V gene TRBV20-1, with 9 bases matching TRBD2. J lost 0 bases, V lost 2 bases, and 7 bases had no gene match. CDR3 length equals 16 residues. Germline V gene sequence: CDR1 DFQATT, CDR2 SNEGSKA (reference sequence). Written as DNA, the CDR3 is TGCAGTGCTAGAAGACTAGCGGATATGTACCAAGAGACCCAGTACTTC. The encoded protein is CSARRLADMYQETQYF.

This clonotype was seen more than once but under ten times. The chain is built from TRBV28 and TRBJ2-4; D not resolved. The germline V gene has CDR1 MDHEN and CDR2 SYDVKM. This CDR3 has 14 amino acids. V was trimmed by 2 bases and J by 8 bases, leaving 13 bases between them. The CDR3 is CASSLAAPRDIQYF. The CDR3 DNA reads as TGTGCCAGCAGTTTAGCTGCCCCCCGGGACATTCAGTACTTC.

This clonotype was seen at least ten times. V gene TRBV20-1 combines with J gene TRBJ2-7; either TRBD1 or TRBD2 may fit D (5 bases each). The CDR3 spans 13 residues. Trimming cost V 3 bases and J 7 bases, with 16 bases left between them. The germline V gene has CDR1 DFQATT and CDR2 SNEGSKA (reference sequence). The CDR3 DNA reads as TGCAGTGCTAGGCCAGGCGAGGGGTTGGAGCAGTACTTC. This codes for CSARPGEGLEQYF.

This clonotype was recorded a few times. The chain employs TRBV6-2 or TRBV6-3 and TRBJ2-7; tentative D call: TRBD2 (6 bases). This CDR3 has 13 residues. Looked up from germline, CDR1 is MNHEY and CDR2 is SVGEGT. V was cut by 7 bases and J by 1 base, with 11 bases left in between. The CDR3 region has the DNA TGTGCCAGCACGCGGCGGGATTCCTACGAGCAGTACTTC. Translated: CASTRRDSYEQYF.

The chain combines TRBV6-1 with TRBJ2-7, with 7 nucleotides matching TRBD1. CDR3 size: 15 residues. In germline, CDR1 is MNHNS, CDR2 SASEGT. The V segment lost 4 bases and the J segment 7 bases; nucleotides outside the gene matches: 13. The CDR3 bases are TGTGCCAGCAGTGCATCCGGGACAGACCCTTGGGAGCAGTACTTC. Its translation: CASSASGTDPWEQYF.

This clonotype was found many times. The CDR3, as DNA: TGTGCCAGCAGTTCTCAGGGGGTAGAAGTCGGCTATGGCTACACCTTC. The encoded protein is CASSSQGVEVGYGYTF. This sequence joins TRBV27 and TRBJ1-2; 7 bases match TRBD1. CDR1 is MNHEY and CDR2 is SMNVEV in the germline V gene (reference sequence). The CDR3 has 16 residues. Trimming cost V 4 bases and J 4 bases; bases outside gene matches: 12.

As to this clonotype: Mismatch with germline at one junction end may stem from a read error. The V and J genes are TRBV7-2 and TRBJ2-7, with 8 bases lining up with TRBD1. The CDR3 length is 17 residues. Germline assignment: CDR1 SGHTA and CDR2 FQGNSA. The CDR3 DNA reads TGTGCCAGCAGCTTAGACAGGGATGGGCAGGGGGCCTACGGGCAGTACTTC. It encodes CASSLDRDGQGAYGQYF.

The table lists this clonotype with many counts. The J gene is TRBJ2-1, the V gene TRBV19; 14 nucleotides agree with TRBD2. This CDR3 comprises 18 residues. The germline V gene has CDR1 LNHDA and CDR2 SQIVND (reference sequence). With V trimmed by 5 bases and J by 7 bases, 13 bases remained unmatched. This CDR3 reads CASSQRPTSGRAGNEQFF. The DNA of the CDR3 is TGTGCCAGTAGTCAACGCCCGACTAGCGGGAGGGCGGGGAATGAGCAGTTCTTC.

This clonotype has ten or more counts. V gene TRBV19 combines with J gene TRBJ2-7; D unclear. Germline V gene data show CDR1 as LNHDA and CDR2 as SQIVND (reference sequence). The CDR3 contains 14 residues. V lost 5 bases and J 0 bases, leaving 11 bases between the germline ends. The CDR3 region is CASSPSATSYEQYF. CDR3 bases: TGTGCCAGTAGTCCTTCTGCTACCTCCTACGAGCAGTACTTC.

Many counts were recorded for this clonotype. This chain uses TRBV12-3 or TRBV12-4 with TRBJ1-5, with 7 bases identical to TRBD1. The V segment lost 3 bases and the J segment 1 base; nucleotides outside the gene matches: 3. CDR3 length: 15 residues. The CDR3, as DNA: TGTGCCAGCAGTTTGGCAGGGGGAAGCAATCAGCCCCAGCATTTT. Residues: CASSLAGGSNQPQHF.

This clonotype was observed a few times. V gene TRBV5-4 combines with J gene TRBJ2-3; perhaps TRBD2 as D (5 bases). The germline V and J ends were trimmed by 4 bases and 6 bases, with 21 bases remaining between them. CDR1 and CDR2 (germline): SGHNT, YYREEE (reference sequence). The CDR3 totals 16 residues. The CDR3 loop reads CASSPSLGARPDTQYF. CDR3 in DNA: TGTGCCAGCAGCCCCTCGTTGGGAGCGCGACCGGATACGCAGTATTTT.

This clonotype was seen repeatedly, ten times or more. Sequence at one end of the junction differs from germline and may be a read error. V usage is TRBV2 and J usage is TRBJ2-7; no clear D. CDR1 and CDR2 (germline): SNHLY, FYNNEI. The CDR3 has 14 residues. CDR3 in DNA: TGTGCCAGCAGTGTGTTCGGCACTTCCTACGCGCAGTACTTC. Amino acid sequence: CASSVFGTSYAQYF. Full variable domain (remainder filled in from reference TRBV2 and TRBJ2-7): EPEVTQTPSHQVTQMGQEVILRCVPISNHLYFYWYRQILGQKVEFLVSFYNNEISEKSEIFDDQFSVERPDGSNFTLKIRSTKLEDSAMYFCASSVFGTSYAQYFGPGTRLTVT.